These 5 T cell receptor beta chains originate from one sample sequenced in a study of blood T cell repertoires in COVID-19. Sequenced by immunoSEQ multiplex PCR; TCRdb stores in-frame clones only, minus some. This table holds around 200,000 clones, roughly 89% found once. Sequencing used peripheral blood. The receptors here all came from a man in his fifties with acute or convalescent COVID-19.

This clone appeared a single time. The CDR3 here is CAISGTGGEKLFF. CDR3 nucleotides: TGTGCCATCAGCGGGACAGGGGGTGAAAAACTGTTTTTT. This chain links TRBV10-3 with TRBJ1-4, with TRBD1 identical over 11 bases. The ends lost 6 bases at V and 7 bases at J; junction bases unmatched: 1. Germline V gene sequence: CDR1 ENHRY, CDR2 SYGVKD. The CDR3 has 13 amino acids.

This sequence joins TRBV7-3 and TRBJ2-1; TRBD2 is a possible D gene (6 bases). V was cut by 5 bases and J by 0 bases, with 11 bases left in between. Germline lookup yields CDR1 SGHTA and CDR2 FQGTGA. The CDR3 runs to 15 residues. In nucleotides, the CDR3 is TGTGCCAGCAGCCAGGGACTGAGCTCCTACAATGAGCAGTTCTTC. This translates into CASSQGLSSYNEQFF. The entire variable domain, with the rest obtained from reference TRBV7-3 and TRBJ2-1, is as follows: GAGVSQTPSNKVTEKGKYVELRCDPISGHTALYWYRQSLGQGPEFLIYFQGTGAADDSGLPNDRFFAVRPEGSVSTLKIQRTERGDSAVYLCASSQGLSSYNEQFFGPGTRLTVL.

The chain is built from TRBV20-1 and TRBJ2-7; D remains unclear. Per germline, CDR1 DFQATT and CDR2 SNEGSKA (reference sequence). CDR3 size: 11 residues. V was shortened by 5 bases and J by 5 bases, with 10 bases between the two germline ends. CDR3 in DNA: TGCAGTGCTCGCCCCACGGACGAGCAGTACGTC. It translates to CSARPTDEQYV.

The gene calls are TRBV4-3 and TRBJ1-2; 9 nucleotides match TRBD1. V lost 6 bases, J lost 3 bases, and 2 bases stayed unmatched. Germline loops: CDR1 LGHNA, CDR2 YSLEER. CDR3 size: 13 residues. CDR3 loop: CASSRTGDYGYTF. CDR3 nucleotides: TGCGCCAGCAGTCGGACAGGGGACTATGGCTACACCTTC.

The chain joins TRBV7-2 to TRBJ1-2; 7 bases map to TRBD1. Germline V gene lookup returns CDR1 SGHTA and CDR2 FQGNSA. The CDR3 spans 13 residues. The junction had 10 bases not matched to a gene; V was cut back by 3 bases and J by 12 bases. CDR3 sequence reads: CASSFGPQGENTF. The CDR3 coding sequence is TGTGCCAGCAGCTTCGGGCCGCAGGGGGAGAACACCTTC.